Below are 27 T cell receptor beta chains sequenced from a single sample in a study of OX40 agonist ivuxolimab in advanced cancers. Libraries were prepared by immunoSEQ multiplex PCR; TCRdb keeps only in-frame clonotypes and omits some of them. The table includes 20,000 to 30,000 clones, about 77% detected once. This material consisted of CD4+ or CD8+ T cells sorted from blood, taken in a trial of the OX40 agonist ivuxolimab. The receptors shown here come from an adult with an advanced solid tumor such as melanoma, head and neck, liver or kidney cancer.

In this sample, this clone turned up a few times. The V call is TRBV7-3, the J call TRBJ2-7, with no clear D. The V end lost 10 bases, the J end lost 0 bases, and 1 base lay between the germline ends. The CDR3 sequence is 9 residues long. Germline CDR1 SGHTA, CDR2 FQGTGA. CDR3 protein: CATSYEQYF. CDR3 bases: TGTGCCACCTCCTACGAGCAGTACTTC.

This chain uses TRBV18 with TRBJ2-5, with 9 bases that match TRBD1. CDR1 is KGHSH and CDR2 is LQKENI in the germline V gene. The V and J ends lost 0 bases and 7 bases, in that order; junction bases with no gene match: 9. CDR3 size: 16 residues. In DNA form, the CDR3 reads TGTGCCAGCTCACCACCGGTCAACAGGGGGCAGGGGACCCAGTACTTC. This gives the protein CASSPPVNRGQGTQYF.

This sequence joins TRBV4-2 and TRBJ1-2; D perhaps matches TRBD1 (5 bases). Trimming pared 4 bases from V and 2 bases from J, leaving 17 bases between. CDR1 and CDR2 (germline): LGHNA, YNFKEQ. The CDR3 contains 16 residues. CDR3 loop: CASSLSTGAANYGYTF. CDR3 sequence (DNA): TGTGCCAGCAGCCTTTCAACCGGGGCCGCGAACTATGGCTACACCTTC.

V gene TRBV14 combines with J gene TRBJ2-7; TRBD1 might be the D (5 bases). Trimming pared 4 bases from V and 6 bases from J, leaving 13 bases between. Germline CDR1 is SGHDN and CDR2 is FVKESK. The CDR3 consists of 13 residues. The CDR3 DNA sequence: TGTGCCAGCAGCCCGTGGCAGGGTAGCGAGCAGTACTTC. Translation gives CASSPWQGSEQYF. The full variable domain, in which reference TRBV14 and TRBJ2-7 provide the parts outside the CDR3, is EAGVTQFPSHSVIEKGQTVTLRCDPISGHDNLYWYRRVMGKEIKFLLHFVKESKQDESGMPNNRFLAERTGGTYSTLKVQPAELEDSGVYFCASSPWQGSEQYFGPGTRLTVT.

The chain uses TRBV6-5 and TRBJ2-3, with unresolved D. Germline V lookup: CDR1 MNHEY, CDR2 SVGAGI. This CDR3 has 14 amino acids. V was clipped by 0 bases and J by 7 bases, with 11 bases between them. CDR3 nucleotide sequence: TGTGCCAGCAGTTACTCAGGCCGGGTAAATACGCAGTATTTT. Translating it yields CASSYSGRVNTQYF.

The V and J genes are TRBV18 and TRBJ1-4, with unresolved D. CDR3 length equals 16 residues. V was clipped by 0 bases and J by 4 bases, with 12 bases between them. Per the germline V gene, CDR1 is KGHSH and CDR2 is LQKENI. As DNA, the CDR3 is TGTGCCAGCTCACCACCGGGGAGGTCGGTTAATGAAAAACTGTTTTTT. Its protein product is CASSPPGRSVNEKLFF.

The chain links TRBV27 to TRBJ2-7; TRBD1 matches 7 bases. Losses at the gene ends were 5 bases for V and 8 bases for J; bases not matched to a gene: 18. The CDR3 spans 16 residues. Germline values: CDR1 MNHEY, CDR2 SMNVEV (reference sequence). CDR3 DNA sequence: TGTGCCAGCAGTGTGCTCAGGGGGAGTGCCCTATTAAAGCAGTACTTC. Protein: CASSVLRGSALLKQYF.

The chain couples TRBV11-2 to TRBJ2-7, with D perhaps matching TRBD1 or TRBD2 (5 bases each). V was trimmed by 3 bases and J by 2 bases, leaving 20 bases between them. The germline V gene encodes CDR1 SGHAT and CDR2 FQNNGV. This CDR3 spans 17 amino acids. This chain's CDR3 is CASSFVQGTDRPYEQYF. The CDR3 DNA follows: TGTGCCAGCAGCTTTGTCCAAGGGACGGACCGACCCTACGAGCAGTACTTC.

This chain joins TRBV6-5 and TRBJ2-3, with 10 bases identical to TRBD1. The CDR3 consists of 15 residues. The germline V gene has CDR1 MNHEY and CDR2 SVGAGI. V lost 6 bases to trimming and J lost 4 bases; unmatched junction nucleotides: 7. As DNA, the CDR3 is TGTGCCAGCAGCCTGACAGGGGGCGCGGCAGATACGCAGTATTTT. Its protein product is CASSLTGGAADTQYF.

V and J are TRBV5-1 and TRBJ1-2; D is undetermined. Trimming shortened V by 4 bases and J by 0 bases, and 4 bases separated the two germline ends. This CDR3 contains 12 residues. From germline, CDR1 is SGHRS and CDR2 YFSETQ. The CDR3 loop reads CASSPTNYGYTF. DNA of the CDR3: TGCGCCAGCAGCCCTACTAACTATGGCTACACCTTC.

The rearrangement links TRBV20-1 to TRBJ2-7, with 10 bases matching TRBD2. The length of the CDR3 is 11 residues. Germline values: CDR1 DFQATT, CDR2 SNEGSKA (reference sequence). In DNA form, the CDR3 reads TGCACTCTAGCGGGGGTGGGCGAGCAGTACTTC. It codes for CTLAGVGEQYF.

This chain connects TRBV6-1 to TRBJ2-6; tentatively, D is TRBD2 (6 bases). This CDR3 region has 15 residues. Trimming took 10 bases from V and 4 from J, leaving 17 bases between them. Germline V gives CDR1 MNHNS, CDR2 SASEGT. The CDR3 loop reads CATTRWRVGANVLTF. In DNA form, the CDR3 reads TGTGCCACCACACGCTGGAGGGTGGGGGCCAACGTCCTGACTTTC.

The gene calls are TRBV5-4 and TRBJ2-5; no clear D. V dropped 4 bases and J dropped 2 bases, with 12 bases sitting between them. Germline CDR1 reads SGHNT; CDR2 reads YYREEE (reference sequence). CDR3 length: 14 amino acids. In DNA, the CDR3 is TGTGCCAGCAGCGTTTCACTGGGGCAAGAGACCCAGTACTTC. As protein: CASSVSLGQETQYF.

The chain links TRBV15 to TRBJ2-5, with 9 nucleotides matching TRBD1. The V segment lost 8 bases and the J segment 5 bases; nucleotides outside the gene matches: 9. The germline CDR1 and CDR2 sequences are LNHNV and YYDKDF (reference sequence). The CDR3 length is 14 residues. In DNA form, the CDR3 reads TGTGCCACCGCCCGGACAGGGGTGTTGGAGACCCAGTACTTC. Its protein product is CATARTGVLETQYF.

This sequence joins TRBV18 and TRBJ1-2; 8 bases match TRBD1. CDR1 and CDR2 (germline): KGHSH, LQKENI. This CDR3 has 16 amino acids. Trimming at V came to 3 bases and at J to 4 bases, leaving 10 bases not matched to a gene. In DNA form, the CDR3 reads TGTGCCAGCTCACCCCGAGACAGGGGAACGTCCTATGGCTACACCTTC. Protein sequence: CASSPRDRGTSYGYTF.

The chain uses TRBV7-8 and TRBJ1-5; TRBD1 agrees at 7 bases. The CDR3 sequence is 14 residues long. V was clipped by 5 bases and J by 3 bases; unmatched bases: 4. Germline lookup yields CDR1 SGHVS and CDR2 FQNEAQ. CDR3 DNA: TGTGCCAGCAGCCTAGGGACAGTCAATCAGCCCCAGCATTTT. Translation: CASSLGTVNQPQHF. Using reference TRBV7-8 and TRBJ1-5 for the parts outside the CDR3, the full variable domain is GAGVSQSPRYKVAKRGQDVALRCDPISGHVSLFWYQQALGQGPEFLTYFQNEAQLDKSGLPSDRFFAERPEGSVSTLKIQRTQQEDSAVYLCASSLGTVNQPQHFGDGTRLSIL.

This chain links TRBV6-6 with TRBJ1-2, with 7 nucleotides matching TRBD1. The CDR3 extends over 15 amino acids. Germline CDR1 and CDR2: MNHNY and SVGAGI (reference sequence). The V segment lost 6 bases and the J segment 3 bases; nucleotides outside the gene matches: 10. DNA of the CDR3: TGTGCCAGCAGCGACCCCCTAGGACAGGACTATGGCTACACCTTC. Its protein product is CASSDPLGQDYGYTF.

The chain is built from TRBV30 and TRBJ1-1; tentatively, D is TRBD1 (5 bases). V gave up 3 bases and J gave up 4 bases, with 15 bases separating them. This CDR3 comprises 14 residues. CDR1 and CDR2 (germline): GTSNPN, SVGIG (reference sequence). CDR3 in DNA: TGTGCCTGGAGGGCTCAGGGAGGAACCACTGAAGCTTTCTTT. Its protein is CAWRAQGGTTEAFF.

This clone was detected once. The gene calls are TRBV5-1 and TRBJ1-6; D gene unclear. The CDR3 consists of 16 residues. Germline CDR1 SGHRS, CDR2 YFSETQ. V was shortened by 0 bases and J by 9 bases, with 16 bases between the two germline ends. The CDR3 protein is CASSLGRPEGLSPLHF. The DNA for the CDR3 is TGCGCCAGCAGCTTGGGGCGGCCCGAGGGTCTTTCACCCCTCCACTTT.

Within the sample, this clone is medium-sized (0.01 to 0.1%). The rearrangement uses TRBV2 and TRBJ1-2, with a tentative D call TRBD1 (6 bases). CDR1 is SNHLY, CDR2 FYNNEI, per germline. Deletions cut 1 base from V and 4 bases from J, with 13 bases between. This CDR3 is 15 amino acids long. Here the CDR3 reads CASSEVMLQGYGYTF. The CDR3 DNA reads TGTGCCAGCAGTGAAGTTATGTTACAGGGCTATGGCTACACCTTC. The full variable domain, rest sourced from reference TRBV2 and TRBJ1-2, is EPEVTQTPSHQVTQMGQEVILRCVPISNHLYFYWYRQILGQKVEFLVSFYNNEISEKSEIFDDQFSVERPDGSNFTLKIRSTKLEDSAMYFCASSEVMLQGYGYTFGSGTRLTVV.

The chain has TRBV18 and TRBJ1-2, with 7 bases fitting TRBD1. The CDR3 length is 16 residues. The ends lost 5 bases at V and 4 bases at J; junction bases unmatched: 13. Germline CDR1 reads KGHSH; CDR2 reads LQKENI. Written as DNA, the CDR3 is TGTGCCAGCTCAGCTGCACGACAGGGTAGTAGCTATGGCTACACCTTC. Translating it yields CASSAARQGSSYGYTF.

The rearrangement joins TRBV5-1 to TRBJ1-5; 9 bases are a match to TRBD1. Germline loops: CDR1 SGHRS, CDR2 YFSETQ. With V trimmed by 4 bases and J by 5 bases, 7 bases remained unmatched. CDR3 size: 15 residues. The CDR3, as DNA: TGCGCCAGCAGCCCCTCCGGGGACAGGGATCAGCCCCAGCATTTT. It specifies CASSPSGDRDQPQHF.

This clone was picked up a small number of times. The V and J genes are TRBV29-1 and TRBJ1-1; perhaps TRBD1 as D (6 bases). Germline-derived CDR1 and CDR2 are SQVTM and ANQGSEA. This CDR3 is 13 amino acids long. Trimming removed 3 bases from V and 1 base from J, with 9 bases in between. CDR3: CSVDRGQNTEAFF. CDR3 coding DNA: TGCAGCGTTGATAGGGGACAGAACACTGAAGCTTTCTTT.

The chain links TRBV6-6 to TRBJ2-3; 8 bases are shared with TRBD1. The CDR3 sequence is 14 residues long. Germline values: CDR1 MNHNY, CDR2 SVGAGI (reference sequence). The trim removed 5 bases at V and 5 bases at J, leaving 6 bases unmatched. The CDR3 DNA reads TGTGCCAGCAGTACGACAGGGGTCGGAGATACGCAGTATTTT. Translated, it gives CASSTTGVGDTQYF.

The chain uses TRBV7-9 and TRBJ2-1; D is ambiguous. Germline CDR1 and CDR2: SEHNR and FQNEAQ (reference sequence). The CDR3 covers 12 residues. V was trimmed by 1 base and J by 12 bases, leaving 10 bases between them. This CDR3 reads CASSLDWRLQFF. CDR3 in DNA: TGTGCCAGCAGCTTAGACTGGAGATTGCAGTTCTTC.

The chain employs TRBV10-3 and TRBJ2-3; D is perhaps TRBD1 or TRBD2 (5 bases each). CDR1 is ENHRY and CDR2 is SYGVKD in the germline V gene. This CDR3 has 14 amino acids. Trimming took off 6 bases at V and 0 bases at J, with 10 bases between the two ends. For the CDR3, the DNA is TGTGCCATCAGGGGGGATGTGAGCACAGATACGCAGTATTTT. Translating gives CAIRGDVSTDTQYF.

A few counts support this clone. The chain employs TRBV28 and TRBJ2-7; D ambiguous. V was pared by 7 bases and J by 5 bases, with 9 bases between. CDR1 and CDR2 from the germline V gene are MDHEN and SYDVKM. CDR3 length: 11 amino acids. The CDR3 DNA reads TGTGCCAGCATCGGGTATCACGAGCAGTACTTC. Residues: CASIGYHEQYF.